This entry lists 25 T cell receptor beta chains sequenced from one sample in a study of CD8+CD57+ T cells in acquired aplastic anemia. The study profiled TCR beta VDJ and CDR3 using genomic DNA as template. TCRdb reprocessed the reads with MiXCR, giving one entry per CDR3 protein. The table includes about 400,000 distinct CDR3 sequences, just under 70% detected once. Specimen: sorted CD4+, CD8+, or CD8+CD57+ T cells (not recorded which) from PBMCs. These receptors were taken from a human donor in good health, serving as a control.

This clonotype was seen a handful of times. This CDR3 is CASSQRGPGRNIQYF. The CDR3 nucleotides read TGTGCCAGCAGCCAGCGGGGGCCCGGCCGAAACATTCAGTACTTC. J is TRBJ2-4 and V is TRBV5-8; 8 bases line up with TRBD2. J gave up 6 bases and V 4 bases, and 9 bases lay outside the gene matches. Germline CDR1 and CDR2: SGHTS and YDEGEE. There are 15 residues in the CDR3.

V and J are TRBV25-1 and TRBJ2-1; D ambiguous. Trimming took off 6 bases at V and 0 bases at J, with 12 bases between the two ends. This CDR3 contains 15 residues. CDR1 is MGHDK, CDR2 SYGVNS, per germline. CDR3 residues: CASSVGRSSYNEQFF. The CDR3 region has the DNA TGTGCCAGCAGCGTGGGCCGGAGCTCCTACAATGAGCAGTTCTTC.

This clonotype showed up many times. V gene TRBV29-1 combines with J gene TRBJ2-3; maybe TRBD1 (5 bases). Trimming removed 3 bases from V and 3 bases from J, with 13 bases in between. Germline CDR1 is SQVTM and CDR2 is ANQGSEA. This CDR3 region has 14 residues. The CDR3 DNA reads TGCAGCGTTGAGGAGACAGAAGGAACAGATACGCAGTATTTT. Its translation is CSVEETEGTDTQYF.

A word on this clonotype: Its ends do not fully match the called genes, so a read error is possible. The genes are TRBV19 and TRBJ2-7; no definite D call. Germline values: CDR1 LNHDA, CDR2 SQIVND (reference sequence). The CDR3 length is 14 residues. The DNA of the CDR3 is TGTGCCAGCAGTACGGGTTTCGGCTCCTACGAGCAGTACTTC. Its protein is CASSTGFGSYEQYF.

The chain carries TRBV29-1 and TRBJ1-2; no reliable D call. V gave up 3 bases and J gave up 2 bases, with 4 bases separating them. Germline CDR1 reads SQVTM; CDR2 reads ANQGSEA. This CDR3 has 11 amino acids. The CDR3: CSVDSNYGYTF. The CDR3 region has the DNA TGCAGCGTTGATTCCAACTATGGCTACACCTTC.

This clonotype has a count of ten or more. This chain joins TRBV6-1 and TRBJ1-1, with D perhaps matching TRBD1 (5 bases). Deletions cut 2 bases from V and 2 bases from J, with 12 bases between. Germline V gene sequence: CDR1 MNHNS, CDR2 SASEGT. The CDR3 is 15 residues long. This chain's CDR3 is CASSEPGRYNTEAFF. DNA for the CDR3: TGTGCCAGCAGTGAACCGGGACGGTATAACACTGAAGCTTTCTTT.

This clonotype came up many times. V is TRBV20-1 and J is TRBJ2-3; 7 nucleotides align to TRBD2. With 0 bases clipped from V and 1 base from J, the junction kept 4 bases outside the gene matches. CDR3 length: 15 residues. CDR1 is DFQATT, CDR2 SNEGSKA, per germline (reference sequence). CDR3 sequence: CSARDQSGGTDTQYF. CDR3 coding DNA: TGCAGTGCTAGAGATCAAAGCGGGGGCACAGATACGCAGTATTTT.

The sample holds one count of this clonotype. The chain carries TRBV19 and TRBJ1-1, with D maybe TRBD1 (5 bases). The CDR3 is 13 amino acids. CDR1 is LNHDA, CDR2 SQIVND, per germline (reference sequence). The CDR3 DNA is TGTGTTACGTTAGCGGGGCTGAACACTGAAGCTTTCTTT. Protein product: CVTLAGLNTEAFF.

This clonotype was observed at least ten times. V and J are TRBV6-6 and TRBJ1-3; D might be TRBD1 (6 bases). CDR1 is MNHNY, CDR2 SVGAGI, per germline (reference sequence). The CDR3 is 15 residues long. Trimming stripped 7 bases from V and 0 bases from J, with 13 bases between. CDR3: CASTPGQFSGNTIYF. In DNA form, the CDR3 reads TGTGCCAGCACCCCAGGACAGTTCTCTGGAAACACCATATATTTT.

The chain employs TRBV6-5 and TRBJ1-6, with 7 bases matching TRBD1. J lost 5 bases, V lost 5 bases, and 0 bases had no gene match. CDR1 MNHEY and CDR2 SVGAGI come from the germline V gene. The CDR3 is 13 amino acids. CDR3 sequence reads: CASSGTDNSPLHF. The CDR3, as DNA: TGTGCCAGCAGTGGGACAGATAATTCACCCCTCCACTTT.

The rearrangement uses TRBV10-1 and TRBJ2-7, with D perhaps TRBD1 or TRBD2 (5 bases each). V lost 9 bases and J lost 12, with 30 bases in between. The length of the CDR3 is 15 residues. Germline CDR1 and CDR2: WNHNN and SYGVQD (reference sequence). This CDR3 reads CASSTGAGTYSEAYF. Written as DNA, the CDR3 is TGCGCCAGTAGTACCGGGGCAGGGACGTACTCCGAAGCGTACTTC.

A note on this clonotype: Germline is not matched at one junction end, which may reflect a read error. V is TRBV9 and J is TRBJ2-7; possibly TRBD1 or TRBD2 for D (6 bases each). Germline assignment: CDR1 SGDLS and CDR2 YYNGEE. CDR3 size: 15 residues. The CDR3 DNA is TGTGCTAGCAGCGTAGGGGGGAAGAATCCACCCCTCCAGTACTTC. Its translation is CASSVGGKNPPLQYF.

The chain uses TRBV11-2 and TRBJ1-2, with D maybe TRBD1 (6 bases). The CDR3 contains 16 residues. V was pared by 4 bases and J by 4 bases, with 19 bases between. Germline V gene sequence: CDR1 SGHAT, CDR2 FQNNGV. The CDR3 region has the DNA TGTGCCAGCAGCTCAGAAAAGGGGGGCCGCTTCTATGGCTACACCTTC. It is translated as CASSSEKGGRFYGYTF.

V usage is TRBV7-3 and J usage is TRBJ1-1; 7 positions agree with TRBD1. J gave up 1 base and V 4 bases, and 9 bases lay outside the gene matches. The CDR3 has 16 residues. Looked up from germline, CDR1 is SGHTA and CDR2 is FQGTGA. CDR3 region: CASSYLTGLTNTEAFF. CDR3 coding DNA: TGTGCCAGCAGCTACTTGACAGGGCTTACGAACACTGAAGCTTTCTTT.

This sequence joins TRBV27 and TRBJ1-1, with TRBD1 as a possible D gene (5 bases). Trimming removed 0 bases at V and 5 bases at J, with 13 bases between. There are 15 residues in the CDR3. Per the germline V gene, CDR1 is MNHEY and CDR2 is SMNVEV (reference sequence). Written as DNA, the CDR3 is TGTGCCAGCAGTTTATCTTTACCAGGGCGGACTGAAGCTTTCTTT. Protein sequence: CASSLSLPGRTEAFF.

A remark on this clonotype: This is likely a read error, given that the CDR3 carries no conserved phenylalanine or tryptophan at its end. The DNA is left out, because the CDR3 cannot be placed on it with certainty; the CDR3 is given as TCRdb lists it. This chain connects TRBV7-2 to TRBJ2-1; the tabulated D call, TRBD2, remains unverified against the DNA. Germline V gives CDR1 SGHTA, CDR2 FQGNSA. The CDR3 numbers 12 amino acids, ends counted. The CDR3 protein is CASRRTSGGANT.

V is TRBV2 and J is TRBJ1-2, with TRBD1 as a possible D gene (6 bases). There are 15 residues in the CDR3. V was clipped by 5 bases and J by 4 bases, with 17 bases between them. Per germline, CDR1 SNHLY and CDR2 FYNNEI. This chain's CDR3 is CASSLVVRGGYGYTF. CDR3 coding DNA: TGTGCCAGCAGTTTAGTGGTCAGGGGAGGCTATGGCTACACCTTC.

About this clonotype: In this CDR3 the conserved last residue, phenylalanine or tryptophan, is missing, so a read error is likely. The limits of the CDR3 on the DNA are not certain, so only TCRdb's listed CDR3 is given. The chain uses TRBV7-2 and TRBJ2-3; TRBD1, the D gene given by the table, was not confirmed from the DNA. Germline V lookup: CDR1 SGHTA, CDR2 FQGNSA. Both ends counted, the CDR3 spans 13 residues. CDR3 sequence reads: CASSLRQGGNQPQ.

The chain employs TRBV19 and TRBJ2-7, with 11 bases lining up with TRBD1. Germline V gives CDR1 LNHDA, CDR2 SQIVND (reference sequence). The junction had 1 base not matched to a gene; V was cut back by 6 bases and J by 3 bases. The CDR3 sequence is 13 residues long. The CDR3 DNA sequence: TGTGCCAGTAGGGGACAGGGGGACTACGAGCAGTACTTC. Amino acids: CASRGQGDYEQYF.

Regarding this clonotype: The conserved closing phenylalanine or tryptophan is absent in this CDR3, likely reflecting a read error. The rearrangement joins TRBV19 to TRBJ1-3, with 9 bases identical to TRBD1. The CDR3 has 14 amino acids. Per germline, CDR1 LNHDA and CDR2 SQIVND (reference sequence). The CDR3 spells CASSRQGAGNTIYS. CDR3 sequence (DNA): TGCGCCAGTAGTCGACAGGGGGCTGGAAACACCATATATTCT.

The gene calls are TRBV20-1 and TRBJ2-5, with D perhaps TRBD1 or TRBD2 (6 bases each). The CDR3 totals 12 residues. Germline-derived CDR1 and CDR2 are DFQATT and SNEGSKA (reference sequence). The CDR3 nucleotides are TGCAGCACCGGGGGTCAGGGGGAGACCCAGTACTTC. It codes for CSTGGQGETQYF.

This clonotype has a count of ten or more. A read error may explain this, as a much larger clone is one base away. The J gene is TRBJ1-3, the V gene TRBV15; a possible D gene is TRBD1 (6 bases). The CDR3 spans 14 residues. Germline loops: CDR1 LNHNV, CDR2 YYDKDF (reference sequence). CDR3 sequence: CATSWGASGNAIYF. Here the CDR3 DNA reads TGTGCCACCAGTTGGGGGGCCTCTGGAAACGCCATATATTTT.

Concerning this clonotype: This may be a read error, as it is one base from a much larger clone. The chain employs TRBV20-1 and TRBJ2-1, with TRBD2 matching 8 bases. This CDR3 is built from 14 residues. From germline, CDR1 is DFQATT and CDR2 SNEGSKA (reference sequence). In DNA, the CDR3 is TGCGGTGCCCGCGCGGGGGGCCCGTACAATGAGCAGTTCTTC. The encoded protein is CGARAGGPYNEQFF.

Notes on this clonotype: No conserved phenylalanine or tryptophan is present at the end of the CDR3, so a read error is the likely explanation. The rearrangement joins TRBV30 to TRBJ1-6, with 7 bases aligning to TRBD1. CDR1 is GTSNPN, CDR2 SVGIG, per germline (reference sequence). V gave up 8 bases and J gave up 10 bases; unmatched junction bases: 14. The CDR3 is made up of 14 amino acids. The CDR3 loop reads CASSTGDSRSPLHL. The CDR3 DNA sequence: TGTGCCAGTAGTACGGGGGACAGTCGCTCACCCCTCCACCTT.

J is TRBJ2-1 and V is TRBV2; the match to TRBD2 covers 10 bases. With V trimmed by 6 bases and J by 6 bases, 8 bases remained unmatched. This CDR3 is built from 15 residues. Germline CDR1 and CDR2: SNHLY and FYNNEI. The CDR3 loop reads CASSAERTSGNEQFF. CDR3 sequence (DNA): TGTGCCAGCAGCGCTGAAAGGACTAGCGGCAATGAGCAGTTCTTC.